This TCR beta chain was recorded in a study of T cell responses to AZD1222 COVID-19 vaccine. The assay was immunoSEQ multiplex PCR, and TCRdb's table has in-frame clones only and misses some. The sample lists around 140,000 clones, roughly 90% occurring once. The CDR3 is 12 residues long. Germline V gene sequence: CDR1 MDHEN, CDR2 SYDVKM. V was clipped by 1 base and J by 5 bases, with 3 bases between them. Study conclusions and caveats: Following two doses of AZD1222, Spike-specific TCR breadth and depth rose.

As for this clone: Its antigen is not known.

Sequenced here: peripheral blood, sampled 28 days after the second AZD1222 dose. The clonotype comes from an adult who received the AZD1222 COVID-19 vaccine. The J gene is TRBJ2-1, the V gene TRBV28; D ambiguous. The CDR3: CASSLFDNEQFF. The CDR3 region has the DNA TGTGCCAGCAGTTTATTTGACAATGAGCAGTTCTTC.